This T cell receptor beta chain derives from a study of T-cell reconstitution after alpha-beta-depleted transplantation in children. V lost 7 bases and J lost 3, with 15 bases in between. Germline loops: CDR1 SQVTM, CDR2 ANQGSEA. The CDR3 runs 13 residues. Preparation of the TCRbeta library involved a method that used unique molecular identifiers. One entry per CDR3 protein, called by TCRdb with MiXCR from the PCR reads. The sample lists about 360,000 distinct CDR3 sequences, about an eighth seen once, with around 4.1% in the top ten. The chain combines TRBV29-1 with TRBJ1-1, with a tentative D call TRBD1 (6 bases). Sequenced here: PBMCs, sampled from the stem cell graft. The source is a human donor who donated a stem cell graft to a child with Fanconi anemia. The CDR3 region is CSGPQGNDTEAFF. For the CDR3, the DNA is TGCAGCGGACCTCAGGGGAACGACACTGAAGCTTTCTTT.